This passage covers 12 T cell receptor beta chains from one sample sequenced in a study of identical twins. TCRdb itself ran the 5' RACE reads through MiXCR, one entry per CDR3 protein. The sample yields 430,000 or so distinct CDR3 sequences, roughly a quarter seen once. The same specimen was also included in a second study, on T cells expressing NK-cell markers.

The sample was CD4+ T cells sorted from blood. The receptors come from a woman aged 18-29 years in good health.

The V gene is TRBV2, the J gene TRBJ2-5; the D is unclear. The CDR3 totals 11 residues. The germline CDR1 and CDR2 sequences are SNHLY and FYNNEI. V lost 6 bases to trimming and J lost 7 bases, with 9 bases between them. The CDR3 reads CASSDMGTQYF. CDR3 nucleotide sequence: TGTGCCAGCAGCGACATGGGGACCCAGTACTTC.

V gene TRBV12-3 or TRBV12-4 combines with J gene TRBJ1-3; D is possibly TRBD1 (5 bases). V lost 7 bases and J lost 0, with 10 bases in between. The CDR3 extends over 14 amino acids. DNA of the CDR3: TGTGCCAGCACCCGTGGGGGCTCTGGAAACACCATATATTTT. Residues: CASTRGGSGNTIYF.

This clonotype was picked up one time. The chain recombines TRBV4-3 with TRBJ2-1; D not resolved. There are 11 residues in the CDR3. V lost 8 bases and J 10 bases, leaving 12 bases between the germline ends. CDR1 and CDR2 (germline): LGHNA, YSLEER. The CDR3 DNA sequence: TGCGCCAGCCGTTCCGCCGGCGAGCAGTTCTTC. Protein sequence: CASRSAGEQFF.

The chain recombines TRBV4-3 with TRBJ2-2; D is ambiguous. The CDR3 spans 16 residues. Germline V CDR1 and CDR2: LGHNA, YSLEER. The germline V and J ends were trimmed by 0 bases and 1 base, with 9 bases remaining between them. CDR3 sequence reads: CASSQEGPRNTGELFF. CDR3 bases: TGCGCCAGCAGCCAAGAGGGTCCGCGGAACACCGGGGAGCTGTTTTTT.

This chain connects TRBV6-6 to TRBJ1-2; D call uncertain. The CDR3 has 13 amino acids. V was pared by 10 bases and J by 0 bases, with 12 bases between. CDR1 is MNHNY, CDR2 SVGAGI, per germline (reference sequence). The DNA for the CDR3 is TGTGCCAACAGACAAGATTCTAACTATGGCTACACCTTC. The encoded protein is CANRQDSNYGYTF.

The chain combines TRBV10-3 with TRBJ1-1, with a possible D match to TRBD1 (6 bases). The germline V gene encodes CDR1 ENHRY and CDR2 SYGVKD. The CDR3 spans 12 residues. V was shortened by 11 bases and J by 8 bases, with 18 bases between the two germline ends. DNA of the CDR3: TGTGCCGGCCGAGACAGGTCGGGAGAAGCTTTCTTT. Translated, it gives CAGRDRSGEAFF.

Only a few counts were recorded for this clonotype. The rearrangement joins TRBV5-5 to TRBJ2-7; D remains unclear. Looked up from germline, CDR1 is SGHKS and CDR2 is YYEKEE (reference sequence). This CDR3 is built from 11 residues. Trimming cost V 5 bases and J 6 bases, with 9 bases left between them. Here the CDR3 DNA reads TGTGCCAGCAGGCTGGCTGCCGAGCAGTACTTC. Protein product: CASRLAAEQYF.

The V gene is TRBV5-1, the J gene TRBJ2-5; D not certain. Trimming shortened V by 0 bases and J by 2 bases, and 8 bases separated the two germline ends. The germline gives CDR1 SGHRS, CDR2 YFSETQ. The CDR3 consists of 14 residues. CDR3 sequence: CASSLGSVQETQYF. The CDR3 DNA sequence: TGCGCCAGCAGCTTGGGTTCGGTACAAGAGACCCAGTACTTC.

Only a few counts were recorded for this clonotype. The chain couples TRBV18 to TRBJ2-1; D unresolved. Germline CDR1 is KGHSH and CDR2 is LQKENI. V was pared by 3 bases and J by 0 bases, with 12 bases between. This CDR3 spans 16 amino acids. The CDR3 DNA sequence: TGTGCCAGCTCACCTAACGGGCCCGGCTCCTACAATGAGCAGTTCTTC. It encodes CASSPNGPGSYNEQFF.

This sequence joins TRBV7-2 and TRBJ2-1; D not resolved. The V and J ends lost 4 bases and 1 base respectively, with 11 bases between them. The CDR3 is 15 residues long. The germline V gene has CDR1 SGHTA and CDR2 FQGNSA. The DNA of the CDR3 is TGTGCCAGCAGCTCCCCTATTGGGTCCTACAATGAGCAGTTCTTC. Translated: CASSSPIGSYNEQFF.

The J gene is TRBJ2-1, the V gene TRBV6-1; TRBD1 matches at 7 bases. The CDR3 is 14 residues long. Losses at the gene ends were 8 bases for V and 7 bases for J; bases not matched to a gene: 11. Germline loops: CDR1 MNHNS, CDR2 SASEGT. The CDR3 loop reads CASLLEGARNEQFF. CDR3 nucleotides: TGTGCCAGCCTCTTAGAGGGGGCGCGAAATGAGCAGTTCTTC.

A few counts support this clonotype. This chain joins TRBV12-3 or TRBV12-4 and TRBJ1-5; D gene uncertain. CDR3 length: 14 residues. V was pared by 2 bases and J by 3 bases, with 8 bases between. Written as DNA, the CDR3 is TGTGCCAGCAGTTTACAACTTAACAATCAGCCCCAGCATTTT. It translates to CASSLQLNNQPQHF.